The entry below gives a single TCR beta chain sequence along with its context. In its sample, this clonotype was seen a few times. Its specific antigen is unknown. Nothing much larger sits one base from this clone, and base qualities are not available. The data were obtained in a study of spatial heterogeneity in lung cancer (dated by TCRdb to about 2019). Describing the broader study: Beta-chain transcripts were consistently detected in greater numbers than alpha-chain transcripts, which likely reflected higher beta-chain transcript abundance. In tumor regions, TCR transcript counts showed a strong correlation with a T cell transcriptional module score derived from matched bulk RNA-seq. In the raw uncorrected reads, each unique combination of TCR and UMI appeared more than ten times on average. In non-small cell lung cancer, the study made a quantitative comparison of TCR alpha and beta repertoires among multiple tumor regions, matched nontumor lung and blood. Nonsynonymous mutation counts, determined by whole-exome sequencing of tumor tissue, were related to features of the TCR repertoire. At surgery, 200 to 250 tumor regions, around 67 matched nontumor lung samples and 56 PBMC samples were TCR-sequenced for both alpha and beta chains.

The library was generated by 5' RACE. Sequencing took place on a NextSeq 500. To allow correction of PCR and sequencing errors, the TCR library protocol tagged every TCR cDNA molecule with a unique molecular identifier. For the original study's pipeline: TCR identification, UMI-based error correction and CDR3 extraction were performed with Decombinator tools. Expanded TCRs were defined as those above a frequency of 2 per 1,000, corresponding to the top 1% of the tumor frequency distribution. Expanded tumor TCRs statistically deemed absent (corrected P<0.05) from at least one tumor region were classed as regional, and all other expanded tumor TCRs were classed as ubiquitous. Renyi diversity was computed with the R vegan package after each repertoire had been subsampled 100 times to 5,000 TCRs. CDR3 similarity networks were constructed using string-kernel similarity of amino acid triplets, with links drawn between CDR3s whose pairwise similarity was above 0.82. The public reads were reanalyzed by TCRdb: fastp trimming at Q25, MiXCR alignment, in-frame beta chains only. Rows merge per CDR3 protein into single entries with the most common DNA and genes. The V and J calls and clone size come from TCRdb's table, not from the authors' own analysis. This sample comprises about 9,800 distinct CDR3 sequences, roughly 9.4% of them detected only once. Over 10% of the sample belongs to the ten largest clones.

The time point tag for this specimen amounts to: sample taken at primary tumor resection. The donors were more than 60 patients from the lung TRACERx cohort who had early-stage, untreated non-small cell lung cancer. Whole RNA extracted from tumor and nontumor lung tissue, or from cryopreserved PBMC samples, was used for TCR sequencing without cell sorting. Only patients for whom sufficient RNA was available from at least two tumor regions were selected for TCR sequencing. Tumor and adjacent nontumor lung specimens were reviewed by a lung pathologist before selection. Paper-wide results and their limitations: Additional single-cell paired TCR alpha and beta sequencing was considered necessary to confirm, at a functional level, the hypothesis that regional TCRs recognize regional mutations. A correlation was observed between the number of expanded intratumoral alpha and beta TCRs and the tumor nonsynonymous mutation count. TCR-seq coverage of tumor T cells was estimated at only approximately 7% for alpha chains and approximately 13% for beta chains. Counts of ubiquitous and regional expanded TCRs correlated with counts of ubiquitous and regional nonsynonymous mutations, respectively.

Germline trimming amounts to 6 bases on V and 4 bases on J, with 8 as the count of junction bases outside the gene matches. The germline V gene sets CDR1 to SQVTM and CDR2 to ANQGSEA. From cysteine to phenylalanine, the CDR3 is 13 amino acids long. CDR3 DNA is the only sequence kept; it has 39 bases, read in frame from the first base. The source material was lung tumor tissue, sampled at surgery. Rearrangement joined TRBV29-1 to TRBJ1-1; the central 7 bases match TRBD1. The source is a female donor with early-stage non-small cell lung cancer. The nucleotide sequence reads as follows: TGCAGCGTAGCCAAGAACAGGGGCACTGAAGCTTTCTTT. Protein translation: CSVAKNRGTEAFF.